These T cell receptor beta chains were read from a single sample in a study of blood T cell repertoires in COVID-19. Profiled with immunoSEQ multiplex PCR; TCRdb holds only in-frame clones, not every one. The data show about 140,000 clones, approximately 89% seen once. The sample was peripheral blood. The receptor set was obtained from a woman aged 50 to 60 with acute or convalescent COVID-19. The CDR3 runs from the conserved cysteine through the conserved F or W. A D gene is named only where the DNA matches it firmly. Size values are once, few and many counts, or a class for expanded clones, and some rows have none.

j_gene: TRBJ1-3; d_gene: NA; abundance: NA; v_gene: TRBV15; CDR3aa: CATSRETSYGNTIYF; CDR3nt: TGTGCCACCAGCAGAGAAACGAGTTACGGAAACACCATATATTTT
j_gene: TRBJ2-1; d_gene: NA; abundance: once; v_gene: TRBV5-1; CDR3aa: CASSLDVGGAGNEQFF; CDR3nt: TGCGCCAGCAGCTTGGACGTCGGCGGGGCGGGGAATGAGCAGTTCTTC
j_gene: TRBJ2-4; d_gene: TRBD1; abundance: NA; v_gene: TRBV5-5; CDR3aa: CASSLAATGGASKNIQYF; CDR3nt: TGTGCCAGCAGCTTGGCGGCGACAGGGGGCGCATCCAAAAACATTCAGTACTTC
j_gene: TRBJ1-2; d_gene: NA; abundance: NA; v_gene: TRBV12-5; CDR3aa: CASGLGTANYGYTF; CDR3nt: TGTGCTAGTGGTTTGGGGACAGCAAACTATGGCTACACCTTC
j_gene: TRBJ1-2; d_gene: NA; abundance: few; v_gene: TRBV9; CDR3aa: CASTPGGGRVTGNYGYTF; CDR3nt: TGTGCCAGCACCCCTGGGGGGGGGCGCGTAACGGGGAACTATGGCTACACCTTC
j_gene: TRBJ1-2; d_gene: NA; abundance: NA; v_gene: TRBV1; CDR3aa: CTSSLSTGGSRHYGYTF; CDR3nt: TGCACCAGCAGCCTTTCTACAGGGGGGTCTCGGCACTATGGCTACACCTTC
j_gene: TRBJ2-3; d_gene: NA; abundance: NA; v_gene: TRBV5-1; CDR3aa: CASSTGQYTDTQYF; CDR3nt: TGCGCCAGCAGCACGGGACAATACACAGATACGCAGTATTTT
j_gene: TRBJ2-7; d_gene: NA; abundance: NA; v_gene: TRBV4-2; CDR3aa: CASSPSRGTYEQYF; CDR3nt: TGTGCCAGCAGCCCGTCACGGGGTACCTACGAGCAGTACTTC
j_gene: TRBJ2-3; d_gene: TRBD1; abundance: NA; v_gene: TRBV23-1; CDR3aa: CASSLDRGRHTQYF; CDR3nt: TGCGCCAGCAGTCTGGACAGGGGGCGACATACGCAGTATTTT
j_gene: TRBJ1-4; d_gene: NA; abundance: NA; v_gene: TRBV2; CDR3aa: CASRRTINEKLFF; CDR3nt: TGTGCCAGCAGAAGGACTATTAATGAAAAACTGTTTTTT
j_gene: TRBJ1-2; d_gene: NA; abundance: NA; v_gene: TRBV3-1/TRBV3-2; CDR3aa: CASSQSNYYGYTF; CDR3nt: TGTGCCAGCAGCCAGTCAAACTACTATGGCTACACCTTC
j_gene: TRBJ1-2; d_gene: NA; abundance: NA; v_gene: TRBV7-9; CDR3aa: CASSLAAAGGYGYTF; CDR3nt: TGTGCCAGCAGCTTAGCAGCCGCGGGTGGGTATGGCTACACCTTC
j_gene: TRBJ2-1; d_gene: NA; abundance: NA; v_gene: TRBV14; CDR3aa: CASSQDRSGEQFF; CDR3nt: TGTGCCAGCAGCCAAGATAGGAGTGGTGAGCAGTTCTTC
j_gene: TRBJ1-3; d_gene: TRBD1; abundance: NA; v_gene: TRBV5-1; CDR3aa: CASSDGGTGNSGNTIYF; CDR3nt: TGCGCCAGCAGCGACGGAGGGACAGGGAACTCTGGAAACACCATATATTTT
j_gene: TRBJ1-1; d_gene: NA; abundance: NA; v_gene: TRBV7-9; CDR3aa: CASSLGQGSEAFF; CDR3nt: TGTGCCAGCAGCTTAGGCCAGGGGTCTGAAGCTTTCTTT
j_gene: TRBJ1-1; d_gene: NA; abundance: NA; v_gene: TRBV5-8; CDR3aa: CASSLRGEAFF; CDR3nt: TGTGCCAGCAGCTTGCGGGGGGAGGCTTTCTTT
j_gene: TRBJ1-4; d_gene: NA; abundance: NA; v_gene: TRBV5-5; CDR3aa: CASSWAQGDEKLFF; CDR3nt: TGTGCCAGCAGCTGGGCGCAGGGCGACGAAAAACTGTTTTTT
j_gene: TRBJ1-5; d_gene: TRBD1; abundance: NA; v_gene: TRBV6-1; CDR3aa: CASSELGGTVNNQPQHF; CDR3nt: TGTGCCAGCAGTGAACTAGGAGGGACAGTAAACAATCAGCCCCAGCATTTT
j_gene: TRBJ1-5; d_gene: NA; abundance: NA; v_gene: TRBV19; CDR3aa: CASSGGHPLRSKPQHF; CDR3nt: TGTGCCAGTAGTGGGGGACACCCCCTAAGATCAAAGCCCCAGCATTTT
j_gene: TRBJ2-7; d_gene: TRBD2; abundance: few; v_gene: TRBV29-1; CDR3aa: CSVAGTSGWEQYF; CDR3nt: TGCAGCGTGGCCGGGACTAGCGGTTGGGAGCAGTACTTC
j_gene: TRBJ1-6; d_gene: TRBD1; abundance: few; v_gene: TRBV27; CDR3aa: CASSSGTGPSPLHF; CDR3nt: TGTGCCAGCAGTTCCGGGACAGGGCCTTCACCCCTCCACTTT
j_gene: TRBJ2-7; d_gene: TRBD2; abundance: NA; v_gene: TRBV7-2; CDR3aa: CASSPLRAGGGYEQYF; CDR3nt: TGTGCCAGCAGCCCACTCCGGGCGGGAGGAGGTTACGAGCAGTACTTC
j_gene: TRBJ1-6; d_gene: NA; abundance: NA; v_gene: TRBV30; CDR3aa: CAWSVRGQNNSPLHF; CDR3nt: TGTGCCTGGAGTGTTCGGGGACAAAACAATTCACCCCTCCACTTT
j_gene: TRBJ1-1; d_gene: TRBD1; abundance: once; v_gene: TRBV2; CDR3aa: CASSPIGRGQVAYTEAFF; CDR3nt: TGTGCCAGCAGCCCGATTGGTAGGGGACAGGTAGCTTACACTGAAGCTTTCTTT
j_gene: TRBJ2-1; d_gene: TRBD2; abundance: NA; v_gene: TRBV3-1/TRBV3-2; CDR3aa: CASSGLAGIVSYNEQFF; CDR3nt: TGTGCCAGCTCGGGACTAGCGGGAATAGTGTCCTACAATGAGCAGTTCTTC
j_gene: TRBJ1-6; d_gene: NA; abundance: once; v_gene: TRBV15; CDR3aa: CATSRERSSYNSPLHF; CDR3nt: TGTGCCACCAGCAGAGAACGCAGCTCCTATAATTCACCCCTCCACTTT
j_gene: TRBJ1-3; d_gene: TRBD1; abundance: NA; v_gene: TRBV6-6; CDR3aa: CASSPTGGTGINTIYF; CDR3nt: TGTGCCAGCAGTCCAACTGGAGGGACAGGGATAAACACCATATATTTT
j_gene: TRBJ1-4; d_gene: TRBD1; abundance: NA; v_gene: TRBV30; CDR3aa: CAWGGQGGKLFF; CDR3nt: TGTGCCTGGGGTGGACAGGGAGGAAAACTGTTTTTT
j_gene: TRBJ2-3; d_gene: NA; abundance: NA; v_gene: TRBV9; CDR3aa: CASSVGRGRTDTQYF; CDR3nt: TGTGCCAGCAGCGTAGGACGGGGGAGGACAGATACGCAGTATTTT
j_gene: TRBJ2-4; d_gene: NA; abundance: NA; v_gene: TRBV19; CDR3aa: CASQKGGLAKNIQYF; CDR3nt: TGTGCCAGCCAAAAGGGGGGGCTCGCCAAAAACATTCAGTACTTC
j_gene: TRBJ1-6; d_gene: NA; abundance: once; v_gene: TRBV4-1; CDR3aa: CASSQDQLAINSPLHF; CDR3nt: TGCGCCAGCAGCCAAGATCAACTCGCTATCAATTCACCCCTCCACTTT
j_gene: TRBJ1-2; d_gene: TRBD1; abundance: NA; v_gene: TRBV28; CDR3aa: CASRIGQGARLVSLYGYTF; CDR3nt: TGTGCCAGCAGAATTGGACAGGGGGCGAGGTTGGTCAGTCTATATGGCTACACCTTC
j_gene: TRBJ1-5; d_gene: TRBD1; abundance: NA; v_gene: TRBV18; CDR3aa: CASSPADRDNQPQHF; CDR3nt: TGTGCCAGCTCACCAGCCGACAGGGACAATCAGCCCCAGCATTTT
j_gene: TRBJ2-7; d_gene: NA; abundance: NA; v_gene: TRBV27; CDR3aa: CASSSLGGGIYEQYF; CDR3nt: TGTGCCAGCAGTTCTCTCGGTGGGGGGATCTACGAGCAGTACTTC
j_gene: TRBJ2-2; d_gene: TRBD2; abundance: NA; v_gene: TRBV3-1/TRBV3-2; CDR3aa: CASSQGGAGELFF; CDR3nt: TGTGCCAGCAGCCAGGGAGGGGCCGGGGAGCTGTTTTTT
j_gene: TRBJ2-7; d_gene: TRBD2; abundance: NA; v_gene: TRBV6-5; CDR3aa: CASSYELAGGEQYF; CDR3nt: TGTGCCAGCAGTTACGAGCTAGCGGGTGGTGAGCAGTACTTC
j_gene: TRBJ2-7; d_gene: NA; abundance: NA; v_gene: TRBV5-1; CDR3aa: CASSLDPSSYEQYF; CDR3nt: TGCGCCAGCAGCTTGGACCCTAGCAGCTACGAGCAGTACTTC
j_gene: TRBJ2-1; d_gene: TRBD2; abundance: NA; v_gene: TRBV7-2; CDR3aa: CASSLGASGGKYNEQFF; CDR3nt: TGTGCCAGCAGCTTAGGGGCTAGCGGGGGGAAGTACAATGAGCAGTTCTTC
j_gene: TRBJ2-1; d_gene: NA; abundance: NA; v_gene: TRBV28; CDR3aa: CASSRSDRLQFF; CDR3nt: TGTGCCAGCAGCCGCTCCGACAGGCTGCAGTTCTTC
j_gene: TRBJ1-2; d_gene: NA; abundance: NA; v_gene: TRBV14; CDR3aa: CASSQDGDYGYTF; CDR3nt: TGTGCCAGCAGCCAAGACGGGGACTATGGCTACACCTTC
j_gene: TRBJ1-1; d_gene: TRBD1; abundance: NA; v_gene: TRBV28; CDR3aa: CASNSNFRDSF; CDR3nt: TGTGCCAGCAACTCCAACTTCCGGGACAGCTTT
j_gene: TRBJ1-2; d_gene: TRBD1; abundance: NA; v_gene: TRBV29-1; CDR3aa: CSVTQGVGYTF; CDR3nt: TGCAGCGTGACACAGGGGGTCGGCTACACCTTC
j_gene: TRBJ2-1; d_gene: TRBD2; abundance: NA; v_gene: TRBV9; CDR3aa: CASSVGGPNYNEQFF; CDR3nt: TGTGCCAGCAGCGTGGGAGGGCCTAACTACAATGAGCAGTTCTTC
j_gene: TRBJ1-1; d_gene: NA; abundance: NA; v_gene: TRBV9; CDR3aa: CASSVSLGVAEAFF; CDR3nt: TGTGCCAGCAGCGTGAGCCTAGGGGTAGCTGAAGCTTTCTTT
j_gene: TRBJ2-5; d_gene: TRBD1; abundance: NA; v_gene: TRBV10-3; CDR3aa: CAISFRDSKETQYF; CDR3nt: TGTGCCATCAGTTTCCGGGACAGTAAGGAGACCCAGTACTTC
j_gene: TRBJ2-7; d_gene: TRBD1; abundance: NA; v_gene: TRBV11-2; CDR3aa: CASSRDRLSYEQYF; CDR3nt: TGTGCCAGCAGCCGGGACAGGCTCTCCTACGAGCAGTACTTC
j_gene: TRBJ1-4; d_gene: NA; abundance: NA; v_gene: TRBV5-1; CDR3aa: CASSLVGGITNEKLFF; CDR3nt: TGCGCCAGCAGCTTGGTTGGAGGGATAACTAATGAAAAACTGTTTTTT
j_gene: TRBJ2-5; d_gene: TRBD1; abundance: NA; v_gene: TRBV2; CDR3aa: CASSFGQADQETQYF; CDR3nt: TGTGCCAGCAGTTTCGGACAGGCGGACCAAGAGACCCAGTACTTC
j_gene: TRBJ2-7; d_gene: NA; abundance: NA; v_gene: TRBV7-8; CDR3aa: CASSRDRRDEQYF; CDR3nt: TGTGCCAGCAGCCGTGATCGTCGGGACGAGCAGTACTTC
j_gene: TRBJ1-1; d_gene: NA; abundance: NA; v_gene: TRBV6-5; CDR3aa: CASVRPGLTEAFF; CDR3nt: TGTGCCAGCGTGAGACCAGGGTTAACTGAAGCTTTCTTT
j_gene: TRBJ1-5; d_gene: TRBD1; abundance: NA; v_gene: TRBV6-6; CDR3aa: CATDPGQSNQPQHF; CDR3nt: TGTGCCACCGACCCGGGACAGAGCAATCAGCCCCAGCATTTT
j_gene: TRBJ2-3; d_gene: TRBD2; abundance: NA; v_gene: TRBV18; CDR3aa: CASSPTGTSGITDTQYF; CDR3nt: TGTGCCAGCTCACCCACCGGGACTAGCGGAATCACAGATACGCAGTATTTT
j_gene: TRBJ2-2; d_gene: NA; abundance: NA; v_gene: TRBV19; CDR3aa: CASHGGAYTGELFF; CDR3nt: TGTGCCAGTCATGGGGGGGCGTACACCGGGGAGCTGTTTTTT
j_gene: TRBJ1-4; d_gene: NA; abundance: NA; v_gene: TRBV6-5; CDR3aa: CASRTRIGEEKLFF; CDR3nt: TGTGCCAGCAGGACCAGGATCGGGGAGGAAAAACTGTTTTTT
j_gene: TRBJ2-5; d_gene: NA; abundance: NA; v_gene: TRBV6-2/TRBV6-3; CDR3aa: CASSYSRLQETQYF; CDR3nt: TGTGCCAGCAGTTACTCGAGGCTGCAAGAGACCCAGTACTTC